The present TCR beta chain was sequenced within a study of blood T cell repertoires in COVID-19. Here immunoSEQ multiplex PCR was the method, and the copy in TCRdb shows in-frame clones only, minus some. The sample yields over 200,000 clones, about 89% seen once. The CDR3 length is 15 residues. From germline, CDR1 is SGHVS and CDR2 FNYEAQ. V lost 5 bases to trimming and J lost 7 bases; unmatched junction nucleotides: 8. This clone was counted between two and nine times. The gene calls are TRBV7-6 and TRBJ2-1, with 10 bases identical to TRBD2. Sequencing was done on a sample of peripheral blood. The sequence derives from a man aged 40-50 years who had recovered from COVID-19. The CDR3 sequence: CASSQASGSRNEQFF. In DNA form, the CDR3 reads TGTGCCAGCAGCCAGGCTAGCGGGAGCCGAAATGAGCAGTTCTTC.